The clone carrying this TCR beta chain has a handful of counts. This record belongs to a study of T cells after yellow fever vaccination. Germline values: CDR1 SEHNR, CDR2 FQNEAQ (reference sequence). V lost 5 bases to trimming and J lost 3 bases; unmatched junction nucleotides: 8. The CDR3 loop spans 16 amino acids. A 5'RACE template-switching step, the method used to make TCR cDNA, added a universal primer site and UMIs. TCRdb reprocessed the 5' RACE reads via MiXCR and lists one record per CDR3 protein. The table lists about 180,000 distinct CDR3 sequences, about 6% of them singletons. The origin of this receptor is a man between 18 and 35 years old who received the YFV17D yellow fever vaccine. This rearrangement joins TRBV7-9 to TRBJ1-5, with 9 bases lining up with TRBD1. Material: CD4+ T cells sorted from PBMCs, obtained on the day of the first yellow fever vaccination. The CDR3 nucleotides are TGTGCCAGCAGCCCCCGAGGGACAGGGTTCAATCAGCCCCAGCATTTT. The encoded protein is CASSPRGTGFNQPQHF.